One TCR beta chain is described in this entry. Its antigen remains unknown. Time point specified: week 5, during vaccination. Doses comprised 300 ug of mutant IDH1 20-mer peptide each, plus topical imiquimod. The data stem from a study of a mutant IDH1 vaccine in newly diagnosed glioma. Generated by immunoSEQ multiplex PCR, the TCRdb table keeps only in-frame clones and is missing some. The profile shows 45,000 to 60,000 clones, around 80% of them singletons. Germline values: CDR1 SGHNT, CDR2 YYREEE (reference sequence). With V trimmed by 0 bases and J by 0 bases, 1 base remained unmatched. The CDR3 runs 17 residues.

This sequence was found in a man aged 45-60 years with glioma. This specimen was PBMCs, taken from a glioma patient whose treatment included an IDH1 peptide vaccine. This rearrangement joins TRBV5-4 to TRBJ2-3, with 13 bases lining up with TRBD2. The chain's CDR3 is CASSLGTSGGSTDTQYF. The CDR3 coding sequence is TGTGCCAGCAGCTTGGGGACTAGCGGGGGTAGCACAGATACGCAGTATTTT.